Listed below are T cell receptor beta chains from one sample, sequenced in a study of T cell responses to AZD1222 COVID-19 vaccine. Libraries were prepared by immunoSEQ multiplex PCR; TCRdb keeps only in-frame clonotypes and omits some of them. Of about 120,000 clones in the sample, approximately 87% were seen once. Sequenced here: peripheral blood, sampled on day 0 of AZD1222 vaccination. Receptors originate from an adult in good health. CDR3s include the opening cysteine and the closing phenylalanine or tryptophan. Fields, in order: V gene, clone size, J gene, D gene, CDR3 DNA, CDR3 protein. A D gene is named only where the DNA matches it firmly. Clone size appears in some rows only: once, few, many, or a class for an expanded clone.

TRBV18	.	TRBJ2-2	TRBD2	TGTGCCAGCTCACCGGGACTAGCAGGCACCGGGGAGCTGTTTTTT	CASSPGLAGTGELFF
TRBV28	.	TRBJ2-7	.	TGTGCCAGCAGTCGTGGCGGGACCTACGAGCAGTACTTC	CASSRGGTYEQYF
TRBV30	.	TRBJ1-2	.	TGTGCCTGGAGGTCCGGGCGAGGATCCTATGGCTACACCTTC	CAWRSGRGSYGYTF
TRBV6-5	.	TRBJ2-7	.	TGTGCCAGCAGTTACAGAGGGACTGGCGCCTACGAGCAGTACTTC	CASSYRGTGAYEQYF
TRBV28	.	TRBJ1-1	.	TGTGCCAGCAGTTCAACAGGGATGAACACTGAAGCTTTCTTT	CASSSTGMNTEAFF
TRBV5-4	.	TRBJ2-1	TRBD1	TGTGCCAGCAGCCGGTCAGGGGGTAACTCCTACAATGAGCAGTTCTTC	CASSRSGGNSYNEQFF
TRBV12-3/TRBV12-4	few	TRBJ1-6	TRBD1	TGTGCCAGCAGTGGGCAGGGGGTCTCACCCCTCCACTTT	CASSGQGVSPLHF
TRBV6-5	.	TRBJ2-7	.	TGTGCCAGCAGTCTAGGACGGGTAACCTACGAGCAGTACTTC	CASSLGRVTYEQYF
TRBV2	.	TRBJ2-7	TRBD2	TGTGCCAGCAGTGAGGGGACTAGCGGTGCTAATCAGTACTTC	CASSEGTSGANQYF
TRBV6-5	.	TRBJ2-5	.	TGTGCCAGCGGCGGTCCACGAGAGACCCAGTACTTC	CASGGPRETQYF
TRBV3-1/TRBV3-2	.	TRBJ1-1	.	TGTGCCAGCAGCCAGGGGGTCGCTGAAGCTTTCTTT	CASSQGVAEAFF
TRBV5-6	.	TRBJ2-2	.	TGTGCCAGCAGTCCAGAGGAGGGGTATTCCGGGGAGCTGTTTTTT	CASSPEEGYSGELFF
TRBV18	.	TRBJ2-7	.	TGTGCCAGCTCACCCCAGGAGTACGAGCAGTACTTC	CASSPQEYEQYF
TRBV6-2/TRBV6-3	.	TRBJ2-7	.	TGTGCCAGCAGTTACCCCGGGACCGAAGGAAGCGAGCAGTACTTC	CASSYPGTEGSEQYF
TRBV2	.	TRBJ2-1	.	TGTGCCAGTCGTGGGGACGCCTCCTACAATGAGCAGTTCTTC	CASRGDASYNEQFF
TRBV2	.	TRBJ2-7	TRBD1	TGTGCCAGCAGGGCGGGACAGGGACGCTCCTACGAGCAGTACTTC	CASRAGQGRSYEQYF
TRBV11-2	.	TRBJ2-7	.	TGTGCCAGCAGCGCACGGAGACAGTCAGGCTCTACCTACGAGCAGTACTTC	CASSARRQSGSTYEQYF
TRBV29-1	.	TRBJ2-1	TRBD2	TGCAGCGTTGTAGGGACTAGCGGGAGTATCTCCTACAATGAGCAGTTCTTC	CSVVGTSGSISYNEQFF
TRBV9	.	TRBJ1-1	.	TGTGCCAGCAGCGTAGGAATACAGAATACGAACACTGAAGCTTTCTTT	CASSVGIQNTNTEAFF
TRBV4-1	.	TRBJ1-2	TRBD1	TGCGCCAGCAGCCAAGCACCCCAGGGGGATGTATATGGCTACACCTTC	CASSQAPQGDVYGYTF
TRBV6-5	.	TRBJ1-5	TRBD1	TGTGCCAGCAGACGGACAGGGAGTAACAATCAGCCCCAGCATTTT	CASRRTGSNNQPQHF
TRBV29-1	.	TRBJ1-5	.	TGCAGCGCATCGGCAGGGATCGATCAGCCCCAGCATTTT	CSASAGIDQPQHF
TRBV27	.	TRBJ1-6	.	TGTGCCAGCAGTTCTACAGGAGGGTCACCCCTCCACTTT	CASSSTGGSPLHF
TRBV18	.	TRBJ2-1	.	TGTGCCAGCTCACCAACGGGTGTGGACAATGAGCAGTTCTTC	CASSPTGVDNEQFF
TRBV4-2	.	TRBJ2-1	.	TGTGCCAGCAGCCAAGGGGGGGTTCGGGAAAGGCCGTTCTTC	CASSQGGVRERPFF
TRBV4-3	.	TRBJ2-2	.	TGCGCCAGCAGCCAAGTTGCTACCGGGGAGCTGTTTTTT	CASSQVATGELFF
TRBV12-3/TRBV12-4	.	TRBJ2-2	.	TGTGCCAGCAGTTTAGCGCAGACCGGGGAGCTGTTTTTT	CASSLAQTGELFF
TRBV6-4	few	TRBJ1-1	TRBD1	TGTGCCAGCAGGGGACAGGGGGCTGAAGCTTTCTTT	CASRGQGAEAFF
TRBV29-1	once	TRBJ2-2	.	TGCAGCGTCTCCATAAACACCGGGGAGCTGTTTTTT	CSVSINTGELFF
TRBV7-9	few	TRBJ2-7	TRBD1	TGTGCCAGCAGCTCTTCGGGACAGGGTTTCTACGAGCAGTACTTC	CASSSSGQGFYEQYF
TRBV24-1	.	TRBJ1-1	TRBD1	TGTGCCACCAGTGATACGAGGACAGGGGTGAACACTGAAGCTTTCTTT	CATSDTRTGVNTEAFF
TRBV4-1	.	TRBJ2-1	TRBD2	TGCGCCAGCAGCCAAGAGGGGGCTGGGGGCGGGAGGTACAATGAGCAGTTCTTC	CASSQEGAGGGRYNEQFF
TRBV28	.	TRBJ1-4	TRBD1	TGTGCCAGCAGTTTTCAGGGGGCGGGAGGAGAAAAACTGTTTTTT	CASSFQGAGGEKLFF
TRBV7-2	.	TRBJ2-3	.	TGTGCCAGCAGCCAAGACAGGAAGAGCACAGATACGCAGTATTTT	CASSQDRKSTDTQYF
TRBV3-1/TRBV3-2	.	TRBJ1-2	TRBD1	TGTGCCAGCAGCCCCCGGACAGGAAACTATGGCTACACCTTC	CASSPRTGNYGYTF
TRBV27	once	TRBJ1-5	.	TGTGCCAGCAGCCCCTGGGTGGGTAGGGGCAATCAGCCCCAGCATTTT	CASSPWVGRGNQPQHF
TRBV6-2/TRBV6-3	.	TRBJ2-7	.	TGTGCCAGCAGTTACTCGGCCCTCGGCGAGCAGTACTTC	CASSYSALGEQYF
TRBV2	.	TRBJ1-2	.	TGTGCCAGCAACACCGGGACACTGTATGGCTACACCTTC	CASNTGTLYGYTF
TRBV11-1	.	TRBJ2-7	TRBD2	TGTGCCAGCAGCCTCTTCGGGAGGGCTTCCTACGAGCAGTACTTC	CASSLFGRASYEQYF
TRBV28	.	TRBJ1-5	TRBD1	TGTGCCAGCAGTTCGGGACAGATTAGCAATCAGCCCCAGCATTTT	CASSSGQISNQPQHF
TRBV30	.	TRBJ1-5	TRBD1	TGTGCCTTCGGACAGGGAAGCGATCAGCCCCAGCATTTT	CAFGQGSDQPQHF
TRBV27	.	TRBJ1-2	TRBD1	TGTGCCAGCCGCCCCCAAACCGGGACAGGGGCTGGCTACACCTTC	CASRPQTGTGAGYTF
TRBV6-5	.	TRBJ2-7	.	TGTGCCAGCAAGGTAGGGGACTACGAGCAGTACTTC	CASKVGDYEQYF
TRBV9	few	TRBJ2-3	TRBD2	TGTGCCAGCAGCTCTCCAAGGACTAGCGGGACAAGCTCTAGCACAGATACGCAGTATTTT	CASSSPRTSGTSSSTDTQYF
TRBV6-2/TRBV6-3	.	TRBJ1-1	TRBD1	TGTGCCAGCAGCAAGGACAGGTCGGGACAGAACACTGAAGCTTTCTTT	CASSKDRSGQNTEAFF
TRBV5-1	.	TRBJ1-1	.	TGCGCCAGCAGAAGGGGAGCTGAAGCTTTCTTT	CASRRGAEAFF
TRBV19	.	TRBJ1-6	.	TGTGCCAGTAGTAATCCAGGGAACTCACCCCTCCACTTT	CASSNPGNSPLHF
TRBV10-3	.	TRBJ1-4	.	TGTGCCATCAGTGAGACAAGGTCAGCAACTAATGAAAAACTGTTTTTT	CAISETRSATNEKLFF
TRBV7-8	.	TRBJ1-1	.	TGTGCCAGCAGGTATATACAGGGTAACACTGAAGCTTTCTTT	CASRYIQGNTEAFF
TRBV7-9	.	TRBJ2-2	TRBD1	TGTGCCAGCAGCTTATCCGGACAGGGAGGCACCGGGGAGCTGTTTTTT	CASSLSGQGGTGELFF
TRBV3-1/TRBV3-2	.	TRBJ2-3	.	TGTGCCAGCAGCCAAGATCCCCTAAGAGGGATGACAGATACGCAGTATTTT	CASSQDPLRGMTDTQYF
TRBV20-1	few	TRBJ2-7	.	TGCAGTGCTAGTTCCCAGGGGCGGGAGCAGTACTTC	CSASSQGREQYF
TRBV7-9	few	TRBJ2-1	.	TGTGCCAGCAGCTTAACAGCTCGGAACTACAATGAGCAGTTCTTC	CASSLTARNYNEQFF
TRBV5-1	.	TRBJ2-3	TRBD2	TGCGCCAGCAGCTTGGCGGGAGGGCCAGATACGCAGTATTTT	CASSLAGGPDTQYF
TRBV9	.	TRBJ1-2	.	TGTGCCAGCAGCGTAGACAGAAACTATGGCCACACCTTC	CASSVDRNYGHTF
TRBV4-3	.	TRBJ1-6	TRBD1	TGCGCCAGCAGCCAAACCATTAGTAGGCAGGGGGATTCACCCCTCCACTTT	CASSQTISRQGDSPLHF
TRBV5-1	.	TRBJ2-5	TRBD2	TGCGCCAGCAGCTTGGCGAGCGGGAGCGTGGAGACCCAGTACTTC	CASSLASGSVETQYF
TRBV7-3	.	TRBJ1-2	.	TGTGCCAGCAGCTCTCCCCCGGGGGTTTACTATGGCTACACCTTC	CASSSPPGVYYGYTF
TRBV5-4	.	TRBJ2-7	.	TGTGCCAGCAGCTTGTCAGTTAGGAACAGCTACGAGCAGTACTTC	CASSLSVRNSYEQYF
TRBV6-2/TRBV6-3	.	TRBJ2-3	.	TGTGCCAGCAGTTACGGTCCTAATACAGATACGCAGTATTTT	CASSYGPNTDTQYF